The sample holds one count of the clone carrying this TCR beta chain. Its cognate antigen is unknown. Using immunoSEQ multiplex PCR, the repertoire was profiled, and TCRdb retains in-frame clones only, with some absent. Found here are about 46,000 clones, 65% to 85% of them singletons; the top ten hold roughly 9.6%. The sample belongs to a study of PD-1 blockade in classical Hodgkin lymphoma. The CDR3 has 16 residues. Germline V gene data show CDR1 as SGHNT and CDR2 as YYREEE (reference sequence). Trimming at V came to 4 bases and at J to 5 bases, leaving 12 bases not matched to a gene. All patients relapsed after autologous stem cell transplantation, and brentuximab vedotin exposure varied. Whole-study findings and limits: The baseline diversity of complete responders showed similarity to that of newly diagnosed patients.

The V gene is TRBV5-4, the J gene TRBJ2-5, with 9 nucleotides matching TRBD2. The sequencing used peripheral blood mononuclear cells (PBMCs), collected at baseline. The sequence was obtained from a human donor with classical Hodgkin lymphoma. For the CDR3, the DNA is TGTGCCAGCAGCAGAGTAGCGGGGGCTCCCACGGAGACCCAGTACTTC. It specifies CASSRVAGAPTETQYF.